One and the same sample provided the 8 T cell receptor beta chains below, sequenced in a study of CD8 T cells in ankylosing spondylitis. TCRdb fed the 5' RACE reads into MiXCR, producing one record per CDR3 protein. The table has under 450,000 distinct CDR3 sequences, approximately 22% seen once. Sequencing was performed on blood, either unsorted or a sorted T cell fraction (not recorded which). The receptors here all came from a male donor with ankylosing spondylitis or in good health (not recorded which).

This rearrangement joins TRBV20-1 to TRBJ2-7; 7 nucleotides match TRBD2. Germline CDR1 reads DFQATT; CDR2 reads SNEGSKA (reference sequence). The CDR3 is 12 residues long. The V segment lost 7 bases and the J segment 6 bases; nucleotides outside the gene matches: 9. The CDR3 loop is CSVQGGTGEQYF. The CDR3 region has the DNA TGCAGTGTCCAGGGAGGGACTGGCGAGCAGTACTTC.

This clonotype was seen a few times. The chain employs TRBV2 and TRBJ2-7; possible D gene TRBD2, 6 bases. Germline loops: CDR1 SNHLY, CDR2 FYNNEI. CDR3 length equals 14 residues. Trimming pared 6 bases from V and 3 bases from J, leaving 15 bases between. CDR3: CASSGPGTGYEQYF. The CDR3 bases are TGTGCCAGCAGCGGTCCCGGGACTGGCTACGAGCAGTACTTC.

Only a few counts were recorded for this clonotype. The gene calls are TRBV5-1 and TRBJ2-2, with 10 nucleotides matching TRBD2. The V gene end was trimmed by 0 bases and the J gene end by 1 base; junction bases not matched to a gene: 6. Looked up from germline, CDR1 is SGHRS and CDR2 is YFSETQ. The CDR3 has 18 amino acids. CDR3 nucleotide sequence: TGCGCCAGCAGCTTGGTTTTACTAGCGGGGAAGAACACCGGGGAGCTGTTTTTT. It translates to CASSLVLLAGKNTGELFF.

This chain connects TRBV20-1 to TRBJ2-3; 11 bases are shared with TRBD2. The CDR3 totals 15 residues. Germline lookup yields CDR1 DFQATT and CDR2 SNEGSKA (reference sequence). Germline trimming cut 0 bases from V and 6 bases from J; bases unmatched to any gene: 5. CDR3 nucleotides: TGCAGTGCTAGAGATACTAGCGGGGGTCCGGATACGCAGTATTTT. As protein: CSARDTSGGPDTQYF.

This clonotype occurred many times. The chain has TRBV6-5 and TRBJ2-2; 9 bases fit TRBD2. The germline V gene has CDR1 MNHEY and CDR2 SVGAGI. The CDR3 covers 16 residues. V shed 4 bases, J shed 4 bases, and the junction held 7 bases outside the gene matches. CDR3 in DNA: TGTGCCAGCAGTTTAGTAGCGGGGGAGGTCACCGGGGAGCTGTTTTTT. It codes for CASSLVAGEVTGELFF.

This clonotype was detected a few times. The chain carries TRBV5-1 and TRBJ2-7, with D unresolved. Germline CDR1 and CDR2: SGHRS and YFSETQ. Trimming took 0 bases from V and 3 from J, leaving 10 bases between them. This CDR3 comprises 14 residues. For the CDR3, the DNA is TGCGCCAGCAGCTTGGTCTCCCTTAACTACGAGCAGTACTTC. Amino acids: CASSLVSLNYEQYF.

This clonotype was observed many times. The chain carries TRBV28 and TRBJ1-1, with TRBD1 matching over 7 bases. CDR1 and CDR2 (germline): MDHEN, SYDVKM. This CDR3 comprises 14 residues. V lost 4 bases, J lost 5 bases, and 7 bases stayed unmatched. CDR3 nucleotide sequence: TGTGCCAGCAGTTCGTTGACAGGGATTACTGAAGCTTTCTTT. Translating gives CASSSLTGITEAFF.

With respect to this clonotype: At one boundary the junction diverges from the germline segment, which might be a read error. The chain has TRBV3-1 and TRBJ2-5; maybe TRBD2 (8 bases). The CDR3 is 14 residues long. The germline V gene encodes CDR1 LGHDT and CDR2 YNNKEL (reference sequence). The CDR3 DNA sequence: TGTGCCTGCAGCCCGACAGGGACTAGGGAGACCCAGTACTTC. It specifies CACSPTGTRETQYF.